This TCR beta chain appears in the sequencing data of a study of blood T cell repertoires in COVID-19. The overall study: The origin of the acute and convalescent COVID-19 samples was the United States, Italy and Spain. Nucleic acid was either cDNA or gDNA, and it came from T cells, B-cell-depleted T cells, or PBMCs.

Germline V gives CDR1 MNHEY, CDR2 SVGEGT. V lost 2 bases and J lost 3; bases outside the gene matches: 4. The CDR3 sequence is 15 residues long. Original handling: Scientists estimated how many nucleated cells there were by amplifying reference gene primers. The repertoire was sequenced with immunoSEQ multiplex PCR; TCRdb's copy has only in-frame clones and lacks some. V and J calls and clone size follow that table, whereas D and trimming were derived from the DNA. The table lists some 130,000 clones, approximately 88% of them singletons. Only one count was recorded for this clone. Sequencing was performed on peripheral blood. The TCR sequence derives from a middle-aged man with acute or convalescent COVID-19. The J gene is TRBJ2-3, the V gene TRBV6-2 or TRBV6-3; TRBD2 matches 8 bases. CDR3 coding DNA: TGTGCCAGCAGTTACCGCCAGCGGGGGACAGATACGCAGTATTTT. Translation: CASSYRQRGTDTQYF.